The subject of this entry is one TCR beta chain. The data originate from a study of blood T cell repertoires in COVID-19. On the study more broadly: Spain, Italy and the United States supplied samples that represented acute and convalescent COVID-19.

Adults between about 18 and 95 years of age took part from fewer than 30 US areas. Participant-reported clinical history was the basis for cohort assignment. Exposed enrollees had met someone with a PCR-confirmed or clinician-diagnosed COVID-19 case at some point within the 2 weeks before study entry. The V gene's germline CDR1 is PRHDT and CDR2 FYEKMQ (reference sequence). The CDR3 length is 14 residues. Trimming pared 4 bases from V and 4 bases from J, leaving 13 bases between. Profiled with immunoSEQ multiplex PCR; TCRdb holds only in-frame clones, not every one. In the table there are under 450,000 clones, approximately 90% of which are singletons.

The sequence was collected from a woman in her thirties or forties who had been exposed to COVID-19. The J gene is TRBJ1-2, the V gene TRBV13; perhaps TRBD1 as D (6 bases). Sequencing used PBMCs or T cells enriched from blood (not recorded which). The CDR3 DNA sequence: TGTGCCAGCAGCTACTCCGGCAGGGGCTATGGCTACACCTTC. This codes for CASSYSGRGYGYTF.